The rows below give T cell receptor beta chains drawn from one sample of a study of shared clonotypes between healthy human individuals. Repertoires were generated with immunoSEQ multiplex PCR, while TCRdb's copy carries only in-frame clones and drops some. This sample has some 1,400,000 clones, with around 97% found just once. Sequencing was performed on naive CD4+ T cells sorted from blood. The source is a man aged 30-40 years in good health. Each CDR3 is given with its conserved first and last residue. A D gene is named only where the DNA matches it firmly. Rows may omit the clone size; those that give it use once, few, many or a size class.

CDR3 protein: CASSIGQTARQPQHF
CDR3 DNA: TGTGCCAGTAGTATTGGGCAGACGGCACGTCAGCCCCAGCATTTT
clone size: once
D gene: NA
V gene: TRBV19
J gene: TRBJ1-5

CDR3 protein: CAWRMTGNDGYTF
CDR3 DNA: TGTGCCTGGAGAATGACAGGGAACGATGGCTACACCTTC
clone size: NA
D gene: TRBD1
V gene: TRBV30
J gene: TRBJ1-2

CDR3 protein: CASSSGSDIPYEQYF
CDR3 DNA: TGTGCCAGCAGTTCTGGCAGCGACATCCCCTACGAGCAGTACTTC
clone size: NA
D gene: NA
V gene: TRBV28
J gene: TRBJ2-7

CDR3 protein: CAISQGTAYGYTF
CDR3 DNA: TGTGCCATCAGCCAAGGGACAGCTTATGGCTACACCTTC
clone size: NA
D gene: TRBD1
V gene: TRBV10-3
J gene: TRBJ1-2

CDR3 protein: CASRRDIPSQETQYF
CDR3 DNA: TGTGCCAGCAGGCGAGACATTCCGAGCCAAGAGACCCAGTACTTC
clone size: NA
D gene: NA
V gene: TRBV6-5
J gene: TRBJ2-5

CDR3 protein: CAISESVGLGTKNIQYF
CDR3 DNA: TGTGCCATCAGTGAGTCTGTGGGTCTCGGGACCAAAAACATTCAGTACTTC
clone size: once
D gene: NA
V gene: TRBV10-3
J gene: TRBJ2-4

CDR3 protein: CASSFKLGNEQFF
CDR3 DNA: TGCGCCAGCAGCTTCAAGCTAGGGAATGAGCAGTTCTTC
clone size: NA
D gene: NA
V gene: TRBV5-1
J gene: TRBJ2-1

CDR3 protein: CASSPGMGYGYTF
CDR3 DNA: TGTGCCAGCAGCCCAGGGATGGGCTATGGCTACACCTTC
clone size: NA
D gene: NA
V gene: TRBV28
J gene: TRBJ1-2

CDR3 protein: CASSPGTLPPGEQFF
CDR3 DNA: TGCGCCAGCAGCCCAGGGACATTACCCCCAGGGGAGCAGTTCTTC
clone size: NA
D gene: NA
V gene: TRBV5-1
J gene: TRBJ2-1

CDR3 protein: CASSSTGGLYIEQYF
CDR3 DNA: TGTGCCAGCAGTAGCACAGGGGGGTTATACATCGAGCAGTACTTC
clone size: NA
D gene: TRBD1
V gene: TRBV7-9
J gene: TRBJ2-7

CDR3 protein: CSALTGGEQFF
CDR3 DNA: TGCAGTGCTCTTACAGGCGGTGAGCAGTTCTTC
clone size: NA
D gene: NA
V gene: TRBV20-1
J gene: TRBJ2-1

CDR3 protein: CASSRTSGRLDEQFF
CDR3 DNA: TGTGCCAGTAGCAGGACTAGCGGGAGGTTGGATGAGCAGTTCTTC
clone size: NA
D gene: TRBD2
V gene: TRBV19
J gene: TRBJ2-1

CDR3 protein: CASSRLAGYNEQFF
CDR3 DNA: TGTGCCAGCTCACGACTAGCGGGGTACAATGAGCAGTTCTTC
clone size: NA
D gene: TRBD2
V gene: TRBV18
J gene: TRBJ2-1

CDR3 protein: CSARPELNTEAFF
CDR3 DNA: TGCAGCGCCCGACCAGAGTTGAACACTGAAGCTTTCTTT
clone size: NA
D gene: NA
V gene: TRBV29-1
J gene: TRBJ1-1

CDR3 protein: CASSPRGLVEPAAPFYEQYF
CDR3 DNA: TGTGCCAGCTCACCAAGGGGACTAGTCGAGCCAGCAGCCCCCTTTTACGAGCAGTACTTC
clone size: once
D gene: TRBD2
V gene: TRBV18
J gene: TRBJ2-7

CDR3 protein: CASGPSTDTQYF
CDR3 DNA: TGTGCTAGTGGTCCGTCCACAGATACGCAGTATTTT
clone size: NA
D gene: NA
V gene: TRBV12-5
J gene: TRBJ2-3

CDR3 protein: CATRGGPPSSGANVLTF
CDR3 DNA: TGTGCCACCCGAGGGGGCCCTCCTAGCTCTGGGGCCAACGTCCTGACTTTC
clone size: NA
D gene: TRBD1
V gene: TRBV27
J gene: TRBJ2-6

CDR3 protein: CASSLAAVNEKLFF
CDR3 DNA: TGTGCCAGCAGTTTAGCCGCGGTGAATGAAAAACTGTTTTTT
clone size: NA
D gene: NA
V gene: TRBV28
J gene: TRBJ1-4

CDR3 protein: CASSRDSLGELFF
CDR3 DNA: TGTGCCAGCAGCCGAGACAGTCTCGGGGAGCTGTTTTTT
clone size: NA
D gene: NA
V gene: TRBV6-6
J gene: TRBJ2-2

CDR3 protein: CASSLVRTSGMYNEQFF
CDR3 DNA: TGTGCCAGCAGCTTAGTTAGGACTAGCGGGATGTACAATGAGCAGTTCTTC
clone size: NA
D gene: TRBD2
V gene: TRBV7-2
J gene: TRBJ2-1

CDR3 protein: CASSDQVGRGLAGGLFIYEQYF
CDR3 DNA: TGTGCCAGCAGCGACCAAGTCGGGAGGGGACTAGCGGGAGGCCTTTTCATCTACGAGCAGTACTTC
clone size: NA
D gene: TRBD2
V gene: TRBV14
J gene: TRBJ2-7

CDR3 protein: CASRVGGVQETQYF
CDR3 DNA: TGTGCCAGCAGGGTGGGGGGGGTTCAAGAGACCCAGTACTTC
clone size: NA
D gene: TRBD2
V gene: TRBV27
J gene: TRBJ2-5

CDR3 protein: CASNAASRLAGTRGYNEQFF
CDR3 DNA: TGTGCCAGCAACGCTGCCTCCCGACTAGCGGGAACTAGGGGCTACAATGAGCAGTTCTTC
clone size: NA
D gene: TRBD2
V gene: TRBV9
J gene: TRBJ2-1

CDR3 protein: CAADRAQQFF
CDR3 DNA: TGTGCCGCGGACAGGGCCCAGCAGTTCTTC
clone size: NA
D gene: TRBD1
V gene: TRBV6-1
J gene: TRBJ2-1

CDR3 protein: CAWSDRDSYNEQFF
CDR3 DNA: TGTGCCTGGAGTGATCGGGATTCCTACAATGAGCAGTTCTTC
clone size: once
D gene: NA
V gene: TRBV30
J gene: TRBJ2-1